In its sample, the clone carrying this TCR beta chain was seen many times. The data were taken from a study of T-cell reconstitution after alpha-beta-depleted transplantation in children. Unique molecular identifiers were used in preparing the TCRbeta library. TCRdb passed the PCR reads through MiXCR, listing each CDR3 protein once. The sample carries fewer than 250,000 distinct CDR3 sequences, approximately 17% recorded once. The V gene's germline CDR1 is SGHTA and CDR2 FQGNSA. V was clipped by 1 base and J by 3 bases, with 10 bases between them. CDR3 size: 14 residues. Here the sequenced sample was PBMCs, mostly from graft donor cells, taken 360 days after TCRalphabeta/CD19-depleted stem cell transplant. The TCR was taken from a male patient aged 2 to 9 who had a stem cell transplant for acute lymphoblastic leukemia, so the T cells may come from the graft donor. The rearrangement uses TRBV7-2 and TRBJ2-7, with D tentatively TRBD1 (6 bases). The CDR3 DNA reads TGTGCCAGCAGCTTAGAAGGACAGATCTACGAGCAGTACTTC. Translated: CASSLEGQIYEQYF.